The source of this TCR beta chain is a study of shared clonotypes between healthy human individuals. Study observations and caveats: Only blood underwent sampling, and tissue repertoires likely differ.

Only in-frame clones appear in the TCRdb table, and some are missing; sequencing was by immunoSEQ multiplex PCR. The repertoire includes 450,000 to 500,000 clones, around 73% of them detected once, and 12% sits in the top ten. As for this clone: What it binds is unknown.

CDR1 and CDR2 (germline): LNHDA, SQIVND (reference sequence). V was pared by 5 bases and J by 2 bases, with 6 bases of the junction left unmatched. The length of the CDR3 is 15 residues. The chain combines TRBV19 with TRBJ1-5, with 7 bases aligning to TRBD1. Sequenced: PBMCs. This TCR came from a woman aged 40 to 49 in good health. Some clones in this sample may be carry-over from other donors' samples. The DNA of the CDR3 is TGTGCCAGTAGTTTTGGCAGGGGGGGCAATCAGCCCCAGCATTTT. Its protein product is CASSFGRGGNQPQHF.